Sequencing of this T cell receptor beta chain was carried out in a study of shared clonotypes between healthy human individuals. The study's findings and limits: Naive subsets generally had larger estimated richness than memory subsets.

Notes on this clone: The target antigen is unknown.

The data were produced by immunoSEQ multiplex PCR, yet TCRdb's version contains in-frame clones alone and is incomplete. The sample lists about 1 million clones, approximately 68% occurring once. Trimming removed 4 bases from V and 0 bases from J, with 9 bases in between. The germline gives CDR1 LGHNA, CDR2 YSLEER. CDR3 size: 15 residues. The TCR was taken from a man between 18 and 29 years old in good health. The genes are TRBV4-3 and TRBJ1-4; D is uncertain. Sequences were obtained from memory CD4+ T cells sorted from blood. Indicated subset: CD45RA-negative fraction. The CDR3 region is CASSRNSATNEKLFF. CDR3 sequence (DNA): TGCGCCAGCAGCCGGAACAGCGCAACTAATGAAAAACTGTTTTTT.